This T cell receptor (beta chain) comes out of a study of cytomegalovirus exposure and HLA in healthy donors. Study information: The study's early data release held about 85 million unique TCRs from HLA-typed donors.

General study points: In a later analysis, the majority of CMV-associated beta chains seemingly showed HLA restriction. In a later analysis, productive TCRs from donors in an Asian-associated ancestry cluster reportedly carried fewer N-insertions than the cohort mean.

In regard to this clone: Antigen specificity is unknown.

Researchers ran the PCR with 60 Vbeta and 13 Jbeta primers. Under the authors' procedure: It was a later analysis that counted 79 million or so unique TCR beta chains, of which approximately 11 million were shared. The method was immunoSEQ multiplex PCR; TCRdb's version includes in-frame clones alone and lacks a portion of them. D and trimming were read from the DNA, whereas the V and J calls and clone size are those reported in that table. The data show 70,000 or so clones, with about 73% seen just once and about a tenth held by the top ten. The CDR3 is made up of 16 amino acids. V dropped 1 base and J dropped 2; count of bases not matched to a gene: 7. The germline CDR1 and CDR2 sequences are LGHNA and YSLEER.

The receptor was derived from a woman aged 25-40 years in good health and CMV-seronegative. The chain has TRBV4-3 and TRBJ2-7, with 8 bases matching TRBD2. The specimen sequenced was PBMCs. The CDR3 spells CASSQGSAGVAYEQYF. The DNA for the CDR3 is TGCGCCAGCAGCCAAGGTTCAGCGGGGGTAGCCTACGAGCAGTACTTC.